The clone carrying this T cell receptor beta chain was counted ten times or more. What it recognizes is unknown. The data are from a study of regulatory T cells in long-lasting Graves disease. General study findings and limits: Those with persistent Graves' had less TCR diversity than newly diagnosed patients.

Assembly of TCR beta libraries relied on iRepertoire HTBI primers together with Arm-PCR of CDR3 regions. MiXCR was run by TCRdb on the multiplex PCR reads, yielding one entry per CDR3 protein. The data show about 330,000 distinct CDR3 sequences, roughly 15% seen once. The CDR3 covers 16 residues. In germline, CDR1 is MDHEN, CDR2 SYDVKM. V lost 2 bases to trimming and J lost 9 bases, with 21 bases between them. Time point given: newly diagnosed GD, antithyroid drugs for less than 3 months. PBMCs provided the RNA from which the TCR library was made. This same sample was also taken into another study, of T cells in Graves' hyperthyroidism and ophthalmopathy.

V is TRBV28 and J is TRBJ2-3; possibly TRBD2 for D (8 bases). Sequenced here: peripheral blood mononuclear cells (PBMCs), sampled at new diagnosis, from a patient treated with antithyroid drugs. This TCR was sampled from a woman aged 18-29 years with Graves disease. CDR3: CASSLPSGRGLGTQYF. For the CDR3, the DNA is TGTGCCAGCAGTTTACCCTCCGGGAGGGGGCTTGGAACGCAGTATTTT. The entire variable domain, with the rest obtained from reference TRBV28 and TRBJ2-3, is as follows: DVKVTQSSRYLVKRTGEKVFLECVQDMDHENMFWYRQDPGLGLRLIYFSYDVKMKEKGDIPEGYSVSREKKERFSLILESASTNQTSMYLCASSLPSGRGLGTQYFGPGTRLTVL.